These T cell receptor beta chains were read from a single sample in a study of OX40 agonist ivuxolimab in advanced cancers. The repertoire was sequenced with immunoSEQ multiplex PCR; TCRdb's copy has only in-frame clones and lacks some. This table holds fewer than 90,000 clones, around nine tenths found once. This specimen was CD4+ or CD8+ T cells sorted from blood, taken in a trial of the OX40 agonist ivuxolimab. The source is an adult with an advanced solid tumor such as melanoma, head and neck, liver or kidney cancer. CDR3s include the opening cysteine and the closing phenylalanine or tryptophan. D genes are given only for firm matches. Clone size, where shown, is once, few, many, or a class for clones that have expanded.

TRBV19	.	TRBJ2-3	.	CATSPRVGTQYF	TGTGCCACCTCACCACGAGTGGGGACGCAGTATTTT
TRBV19	.	TRBJ1-1	.	CASSITGVGTEAFF	TGTGCCAGTAGTATAACGGGAGTCGGAACTGAAGCTTTCTTT
TRBV5-6	TRBD1	TRBJ2-7	.	CASSLAAAGGYEQYF	TGTGCCAGCAGCTTGGCCGCGGCAGGGGGCTACGAGCAGTACTTC
TRBV21-1	.	TRBJ1-4	.	CAPASIVTNEKLFF	TGTGCCCCAGCTTCCATCGTAACTAATGAAAAACTGTTTTTT
TRBV2	.	TRBJ2-7	.	CASSVREQYF	TGTGCCAGCAGTGTCCGCGAGCAGTACTTC
TRBV9	.	TRBJ1-4	.	CASSVTPTNEKLFF	TGTGCCAGCAGCGTAACGCCGACTAATGAAAAACTGTTTTTT
TRBV12-5	TRBD1	TRBJ1-1	.	CASGLVRGTGGIGTEAFF	TGTGCTAGTGGTTTGGTACGAGGGACAGGGGGTATAGGCACTGAAGCTTTCTTT
TRBV10-2	.	TRBJ2-7	.	CASSATYEQYF	TGCGCCAGCAGTGCAACCTACGAGCAGTACTTC
TRBV18	.	TRBJ2-7	.	CASSQGSGYEQYF	TGTGCCAGCTCACAGGGGTCAGGGTACGAGCAGTACTTC
TRBV5-4	.	TRBJ1-1	.	CASSPIGGVTNTEAFF	TGTGCCAGCAGCCCGATAGGGGGGGTCACTAACACTGAAGCTTTCTTT
TRBV11-2	.	TRBJ1-2	.	CASSFSGANYGYTF	TGTGCCAGCAGCTTCAGCGGTGCTAACTATGGCTACACCTTC
TRBV9	TRBD1	TRBJ1-2	few	CASSSGQSYGYTF	TGTGCCAGCAGCTCGGGACAGAGCTATGGCTACACCTTC
TRBV10-3	TRBD1	TRBJ1-1	.	CAISESTGDTEAFF	TGTGCCATCAGTGAGTCGACAGGGGACACTGAAGCTTTCTTT
TRBV6-4	TRBD2	TRBJ2-2	.	CASSENSGVNTGELFF	TGTGCCAGCAGTGAAAATAGCGGGGTAAACACCGGGGAGCTGTTTTTT
TRBV30	.	TRBJ1-3	.	CAWTQGLAGNTIYF	TGTGCCTGGACCCAGGGCTTAGCTGGAAACACCATATATTTT
TRBV2	TRBD2	TRBJ2-1	once	CASIRLAGGPNEQFF	TGTGCCAGCATTCGACTAGCGGGGGGGCCCAATGAGCAGTTCTTC
TRBV7-9	.	TRBJ1-5	once	CASSPRSNQPQHF	TGTGCCAGCAGCCCCCGATCGAATCAGCCCCAGCATTTT
TRBV4-2	.	TRBJ1-3	.	CASSQDLGQLSGNTIYF	TGTGCCAGCAGCCAAGATCTTGGCCAGCTCTCTGGAAACACCATATATTTT
TRBV12-5	TRBD1	TRBJ2-4	.	CASGLYQTGSGKNIQYF	TGTGCTAGTGGTCTTTACCAGACAGGGTCCGGCAAAAACATTCAGTACTTC
TRBV5-1	.	TRBJ1-5	.	CASSLGGSGNQPQHF	TGCGCCAGCAGCTTGGGGGGGTCAGGAAATCAGCCCCAGCATTTT
TRBV27	.	TRBJ2-7	once	CASSFYGGSPYEQYF	TGTGCCAGCAGTTTCTATGGGGGTTCGCCCTACGAGCAGTACTTC
TRBV18	TRBD1	TRBJ2-5	.	CASSPPGPGGVETQYF	TGTGCCAGCTCACCACCTGGACCAGGGGGCGTGGAGACCCAGTACTTC
TRBV7-3	.	TRBJ2-3	.	CASSSPGRRLSTDTQYF	TGTGCCAGCAGCTCTCCCGGACGGCGCCTCAGCACAGATACGCAGTATTTT
TRBV5-4	.	TRBJ1-3	few	CASSLDRNSGNTIYF	TGTGCCAGCAGCTTGGACAGAAACTCTGGAAACACCATATATTTT
TRBV4-1	TRBD2	TRBJ2-1	.	CASSQATSGGAVEQFF	TGCGCCAGCAGCCAAGCTACTAGCGGGGGGGCCGTTGAGCAGTTCTTC
TRBV6-6	.	TRBJ1-2	.	CASTYGGITNYGYTF	TGTGCCAGCACTTACGGTGGGATCACTAACTATGGCTACACCTTC
TRBV30	TRBD1	TRBJ1-1	.	CAWSTPDRETETEAFF	TGTGCCTGGAGTACCCCAGACAGGGAGACGGAGACTGAAGCTTTCTTT
TRBV5-1	.	TRBJ1-3	.	CASSYDSAGNTIYF	TGCGCCAGCAGCTACGACTCTGCCGGAAACACCATATATTTT
TRBV5-4	TRBD1	TRBJ1-6	.	CASSFGQGTSPLHF	TGTGCCAGCAGCTTCGGACAGGGAACTTCACCCCTCCACTTT
TRBV11-2	.	TRBJ1-1	.	CASSISMNTEAFF	TGTGCCAGCAGCATTTCCATGAACACTGAAGCTTTCTTT
TRBV4-2	.	TRBJ1-2	.	CASSQDGGADYGYTF	TGTGCCAGCAGCCAAGATGGCGGGGCAGACTATGGCTACACCTTC
TRBV5-1	.	TRBJ2-2	.	CASSLASGGGELFF	TGCGCCAGCAGCTTGGCGAGTGGAGGCGGGGAGCTGTTTTTT
TRBV7-2	.	TRBJ2-3	once	CASSPLASDTQYF	TGTGCCAGCAGCCCCCTGGCCTCAGATACGCAGTATTTT
TRBV27	TRBD1	TRBJ2-3	.	CASSFQQGTDTQYF	TGTGCCAGCAGTTTTCAACAGGGGACAGATACGCAGTATTTT
TRBV27	TRBD1	TRBJ1-1	.	CASSFPGGPEAFF	TGTGCCAGCAGTTTTCCAGGGGGACCTGAAGCTTTCTTT
TRBV18	TRBD1	TRBJ1-1	.	CASSPQGQVNTEAFF	TGTGCCAGCTCACCACAGGGACAGGTGAACACTGAAGCTTTCTTT
TRBV4-3	TRBD1	TRBJ2-1	.	CASSLARTGGRDEQFF	TGCGCCAGCAGCCTGGCCCGGACAGGGGGCCGGGATGAGCAGTTCTTC
TRBV5-1	.	TRBJ1-2	.	CASSRHDRISGYTF	TGCGCCAGCAGCCGCCACGACAGGATCTCGGGCTACACCTTC
TRBV5-1	.	TRBJ2-6	.	CASSSASGANVLTF	TGCGCCAGCAGTTCCGCCTCTGGGGCCAACGTCCTGACTTTC
TRBV10-2	TRBD2	TRBJ2-7	.	CAIPTTPLPGLAVYEQYF	TGCGCCATCCCCACGACCCCCTTACCCGGACTAGCGGTTTACGAGCAGTACTTC